Described below is a single T cell receptor beta chain sequence and its context. The sample originates from a study of OX40 agonist ivuxolimab in advanced cancers. This CDR3 is 13 amino acids long. The assay was immunoSEQ multiplex PCR, and TCRdb's table has in-frame clones only and misses some. The sample lists 100,000 or so clones, about nine tenths occurring once. The TCR sequence derives from an adult with an advanced solid tumor such as melanoma, head and neck, liver or kidney cancer. The genes are TRBV21-1 and TRBJ1-1. TRBV21-1 counts as a pseudogene. Sequencing used CD4+ or CD8+ T cells sorted from blood, obtained in a trial of the OX40 agonist ivuxolimab. The CDR3 region has the DNA TGTGCCACTCAAAAGGGGGGGGTCACTGAAGCTTTCTTT. Amino acid sequence: CATQKGGVTEAFF.